This TCR beta chain was documented in a study of blood T cell repertoires in COVID-19. Study background: COVID-19 samples collected from the United States, Italy and Spain covered acute and convalescent phases. T cells, B-cell-depleted T cells, or PBMCs provided the cDNA or gDNA that served as material.

The CDR3 is 15 amino acids. Germline CDR1 and CDR2: SQVTM and ANQGSEA. This clone was observed many times. Other DNA sequences in the sample encode the same CDR3. Authors' methods: Reference gene primer amplification gave nucleated cell count estimates. Method: immunoSEQ multiplex PCR; TCRdb's copy keeps in-frame clones and lacks some. V and J calls and clone size are given by that table; D and trimming were obtained from the DNA. The data contain a few hundred thousand clones, roughly 87% of them singletons. Material: peripheral blood. The receptor comes from a man in his forties or fifties with active or convalescent COVID-19. The chain has TRBV29-1 and TRBJ1-1, with 7 bases that match TRBD1. CDR3 in amino acids: CSVSGGWGMNTEAFF. As DNA, the CDR3 is TGCAGTGTTTCAGGGGGTTGGGGTATGAACACTGAAGCTTTCTTT.